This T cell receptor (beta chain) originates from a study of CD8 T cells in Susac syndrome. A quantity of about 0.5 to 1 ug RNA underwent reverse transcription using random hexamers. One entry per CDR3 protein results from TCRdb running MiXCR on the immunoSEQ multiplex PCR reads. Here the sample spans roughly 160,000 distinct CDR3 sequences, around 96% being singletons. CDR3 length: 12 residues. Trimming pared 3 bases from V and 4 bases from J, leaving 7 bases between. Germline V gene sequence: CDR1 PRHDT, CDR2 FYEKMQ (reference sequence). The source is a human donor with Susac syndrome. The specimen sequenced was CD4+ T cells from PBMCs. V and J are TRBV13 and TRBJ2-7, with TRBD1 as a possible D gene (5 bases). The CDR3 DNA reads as TGTGCCAGCAGCTTTGGACAATACGAGCAGTACTTC. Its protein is CASSFGQYEQYF. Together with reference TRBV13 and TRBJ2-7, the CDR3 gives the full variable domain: AAGVIQSPRHLIKEKRETATLKCYPIPRHDTVYWYQQGPGQDPQFLISFYEKMQSDKGSIPDRFSAQQFSDYHSELNMSSLELGDSALYFCASSFGQYEQYFGPGTRLTVT.